This section outlines one T cell receptor beta chain sequence together with its context. This sample is drawn from a study of T cell changes during pregnancy in multiple sclerosis. Using immunoSEQ multiplex PCR, the repertoire was profiled, and TCRdb retains in-frame clones only, with some absent. This table holds about 46,000 clones, around 93% found once. The CDR3 length is 14 residues. Trimming took off 0 bases at V and 0 bases at J, with 4 bases between the two ends. Germline values: CDR1 SGDLS, CDR2 YYNGEE. The rearrangement joins TRBV9 to TRBJ1-3; D remains ambiguous. The clonotype originates from a female donor with multiple sclerosis, enrolled in a pregnancy study. The sample consisted of CD8+ T cells from peripheral blood mononuclear cells, taken after pregnancy. CDR3 DNA: TGTGCCAGCAGCGTAGGCGACTCTGGAAACACCATATATTTT. Its protein is CASSVGDSGNTIYF.